The following is a TCR beta chain sequence with its context. Its cognate antigen is unknown. This CDR3 contains 17 residues. V shed 3 bases and J shed 10 bases, with 25 bases lying between them. CDR1 is LGHNA and CDR2 is YSLEER in the germline V gene. Unique molecular identifiers featured in how the TCRbeta library was prepared. MiXCR, applied by TCRdb to the PCR reads, yields one record per CDR3 protein. The table has around 370,000 distinct CDR3 sequences, roughly 15% seen once. The sample is drawn from a study of T-cell reconstitution after alpha-beta-depleted transplantation in children. Study-wide results and caveats: Diversity and T-cell counts at one year after transplant derived mostly from new T cells.

The TCR was taken from a male patient aged 2-15 years who had a stem cell transplant for acute lymphoblastic leukemia, so the T cells may come from the graft donor. The sample was PBMCs, mostly from graft donor cells, taken 360 days after TCRalphabeta/CD19-depleted stem cell transplant. The chain combines TRBV4-3 with TRBJ2-1, with no clear D. CDR3 DNA sequence: TGCGCCAGCAGCCACCCCAATGTGAGGCCTCTTATGTTAGAGCAGTTCTTC. Amino acids: CASSHPNVRPLMLEQFF.